One and the same sample provided the 31 T cell receptor beta chains below, sequenced in a study of blood T cell repertoires in COVID-19. Profiled with immunoSEQ multiplex PCR; TCRdb holds only in-frame clones, not every one. Of around 190,000 clones detected, roughly 88% appear once; the ten largest clones hold 15% to 20%. The sample taken for sequencing was peripheral blood. The receptors stem from a man in his forties or fifties with COVID-19, enrolled during active disease.

The chain combines TRBV6-5 with TRBJ2-2; 7 nucleotides align to TRBD1. This CDR3 contains 14 residues. CDR1 is MNHEY and CDR2 is SVGAGI in the germline V gene. V trimming: 6 bases; J trimming: 7 bases; junction bases outside the gene matches: 8. CDR3 loop: CASRKGGPGGELFF. CDR3 nucleotide sequence: TGTGCCAGCAGAAAAGGGGGCCCAGGCGGGGAGCTGTTTTTT.

This clone was recorded once. The V and J genes are TRBV18 and TRBJ2-7; tentatively, D is TRBD1 (6 bases). The CDR3 sequence is 13 residues long. Between the trimmed V and J ends, which lost 6 bases and 2 bases, there was a span of 11 bases. The germline CDR1 and CDR2 sequences are KGHSH and LQKENI. CDR3 sequence: CASSPDSTYEQYF. The CDR3, as DNA: TGTGCCAGCTCCCCGGACAGTACCTACGAGCAGTACTTC.

About this clone itself: The germline gene is not matched at one end of the junction; a read error may be the cause. The rearrangement uses TRBV9 and TRBJ2-7, with 7 bases fitting TRBD1. The CDR3 runs to 12 residues. From germline, CDR1 is SGDLS and CDR2 YYNGEE. The CDR3 reads CASSVDQGEPYF. The CDR3 DNA reads as TGTGCCAGCAGCGTAGATCAGGGGGAGCCGTACTTC.

With respect to this clone: The same CDR3 is also encoded by other DNA sequences in this sample. The V gene is TRBV19, the J gene TRBJ1-1; D not resolved. Per germline, CDR1 LNHDA and CDR2 SQIVND (reference sequence). CDR3 length: 12 residues. The V end was cut by 7 bases, the J end by 0 bases, with 6 bases between. The CDR3 loop is CASTAMNTEAFF. DNA of the CDR3: TGTGCCAGTACTGCGATGAACACTGAAGCTTTCTTT.

The chain recombines TRBV7-2 with TRBJ1-2; 8 positions match TRBD1. In germline, CDR1 is SGHTA, CDR2 FQGNSA. The CDR3 consists of 14 residues. V was pared by 4 bases and J by 8 bases, with 9 bases of the junction left unmatched. This CDR3 reads CASSSNTGGGGYTF. DNA for the CDR3: TGTGCCAGCAGCTCGAATACAGGGGGGGGCGGCTACACCTTC.

The V gene is TRBV29-1, the J gene TRBJ2-1, with D possibly being TRBD1 (5 bases). The germline V gene has CDR1 SQVTM and CDR2 ANQGSEA. V lost 4 bases, J lost 4 bases, and 20 bases lay in between. This CDR3 region has 16 residues. The CDR3 loop is CSVVGAPAKLYNEQFF. DNA of the CDR3: TGCAGCGTTGTAGGGGCACCGGCCAAGCTATACAATGAGCAGTTCTTC.

The chain uses TRBV2 and TRBJ2-7; 7 bases fit TRBD1. V dropped 3 bases and J dropped 1; count of bases not matched to a gene: 12. Germline V lookup: CDR1 SNHLY, CDR2 FYNNEI. The CDR3 contains 17 residues. In DNA form, the CDR3 reads TGTGCCAGCAGTGAGGGGCCCGGGACAGCGTCATCCTACGAGCAGTACTTC. Its protein product is CASSEGPGTASSYEQYF.

The rearrangement joins TRBV27 to TRBJ1-1, with unresolved D. The CDR3 runs to 15 residues. Deletions cut 8 bases from V and 1 base from J, with 17 bases between. In germline, CDR1 is MNHEY, CDR2 SMNVEV (reference sequence). The CDR3 protein is CASGGLGRRNTEAFF. The CDR3 nucleotides are TGTGCCAGCGGTGGACTGGGCCGAAGGAACACTGAAGCTTTCTTT.

This clone was recorded once. J is TRBJ1-2 and V is TRBV19; 8 bases align to TRBD1. CDR1 and CDR2 from the germline V gene are LNHDA and SQIVND (reference sequence). The CDR3 extends over 15 amino acids. With 0 bases clipped from V and 0 bases from J, the junction kept 0 bases outside the gene matches. The DNA for the CDR3 is TGTGCCAGTAGTATAGAGACAGGGGCTAACTATGGCTACACCTTC. Its translation: CASSIETGANYGYTF.

V usage is TRBV6-5 and J usage is TRBJ2-3; D is perhaps TRBD2 (5 bases). Trimming cost V 7 bases and J 0 bases, with 14 bases left between them. Germline V CDR1 and CDR2: MNHEY, SVGAGI. The CDR3 is 15 residues long. The chain's CDR3 is CASNPTGKSTDTQYF. DNA for the CDR3: TGTGCCAGCAACCCGACGGGAAAAAGCACAGATACGCAGTATTTT.

The chain employs TRBV7-9 and TRBJ2-1, with D maybe TRBD1 (5 bases). Trimming shortened V by 7 bases and J by 3 bases, and 10 bases separated the two germline ends. There are 13 residues in the CDR3. Germline V gives CDR1 SEHNR, CDR2 FQNEAQ (reference sequence). CDR3 nucleotide sequence: TGTGCCAGCACCCCTAGGGGCTACAATGAGCAGTTCTTC. It codes for CASTPRGYNEQFF.

Of note for this clone: This same CDR3 is encoded by further DNA sequences in the sample. This sequence joins TRBV3-1 (or the pseudogene TRBV3-2) and TRBJ2-5; D unresolved. CDR1 is LGHDT and CDR2 is YNNKEL in the germline V gene (reference sequence). Trimming left V 1 base short and J 4 bases short, with 7 bases between. CDR3 size: 13 residues. Here the CDR3 reads CASSQGSGETQYF. Here the CDR3 DNA reads TGTGCCAGCAGCCAAGGATCGGGAGAGACCCAGTACTTC.

The CDR3 DNA follows: TGTGCCAGCAGTTTACTTCAAGAGACCCAGTACTTC. This translates into CASSLLQETQYF. The chain employs TRBV28 and TRBJ2-5; D gene unclear. Trimming shortened V by 2 bases and J by 2 bases, and 3 bases separated the two germline ends. The length of the CDR3 is 12 residues. The V gene's germline CDR1 is MDHEN and CDR2 SYDVKM.

This chain uses TRBV6-1 with TRBJ2-2; possible D gene TRBD2, 5 bases. The CDR3 is made up of 16 amino acids. Trimming shortened V by 1 base and J by 0 bases, and 9 bases separated the two germline ends. The germline gives CDR1 MNHNS, CDR2 SASEGT. The DNA of the CDR3 is TGTGCCAGCAGTGAAGGTCTAGCTGCGAACACCGGGGAGCTGTTTTTT. Translation gives CASSEGLAANTGELFF.

The chain links TRBV5-1 to TRBJ2-4, with a possible D match to TRBD1 (5 bases). Trimming removed 0 bases from V and 1 base from J, with 5 bases in between. The germline V gene has CDR1 SGHRS and CDR2 YFSETQ. The CDR3 consists of 14 residues. The CDR3 sequence is CASSLDRAKNIQYF. CDR3 nucleotides: TGCGCCAGCAGCTTGGACAGGGCCAAAAACATTCAGTACTTC.

This clone was observed a single time. DNA for the CDR3: TGTGCCAGCACCAACACAGGGGCGGGTTCGTCCCTCCACTTT. This sequence encodes CASTNTGAGSSLHF. The chain joins TRBV6-6 to TRBJ1-6, with 7 bases that match TRBD1. Trimming removed 7 bases from V and 14 bases from J; junction bases left unmatched: 14. Germline assignment: CDR1 MNHNY and CDR2 SVGAGI (reference sequence). CDR3 length: 14 amino acids.

The chain combines TRBV5-3 with TRBJ1-6; no definite D call. TRBV5-3 qualifies as an ORF whose function is uncertain. The CDR3 spans 17 residues. V dropped 2 bases and J dropped 9 bases, with 21 bases sitting between them. CDR3 region: CARSFESVDKAISPLHF. The CDR3 nucleotides read TGTGCCAGAAGCTTTGAATCCGTTGACAAGGCGATTTCACCCCTCCACTTT.

The V and J genes are TRBV5-1 and TRBJ2-1, with D possibly TRBD2 on 6 matching bases. The germline V gene has CDR1 SGHRS and CDR2 YFSETQ. Trimming shortened V by 3 bases and J by 0 bases, and 19 bases separated the two germline ends. This CDR3 has 18 amino acids. This CDR3 is CASSSDGGVGGSYNEQFF. The CDR3 coding sequence is TGCGCCAGCAGCTCGGACGGCGGGGTGGGGGGCTCCTACAATGAGCAGTTCTTC.

The chain carries TRBV15 and TRBJ2-5; 9 positions agree with TRBD1. CDR1 is LNHNV and CDR2 is YYDKDF in the germline V gene (reference sequence). V gave up 1 base and J gave up 4 bases; unmatched junction bases: 4. The CDR3 is made up of 15 amino acids. This CDR3 reads CATSRATGGRETQYF. The CDR3 bases are TGTGCCACCAGCAGAGCTACAGGGGGCCGAGAGACCCAGTACTTC.

The J gene is TRBJ2-1, the V gene TRBV6-2 or TRBV6-3; a possible D gene is TRBD1 (5 bases). The V end lost 6 bases, the J end lost 0 bases, and 12 bases lay between the germline ends. Germline V gene sequence: CDR1 MNHEY, CDR2 SVGEGT. The CDR3 extends over 15 amino acids. The CDR3 coding sequence is TGTGCCAGCAGCCTACAGGCTAGCTCCTACAATGAGCAGTTCTTC. This codes for CASSLQASSYNEQFF.

The chain employs TRBV7-8 and TRBJ2-2; D possibly corresponds to TRBD1 (6 bases). V was shortened by 3 bases and J by 7 bases, with 15 bases between the two germline ends. The CDR3 length is 15 residues. Per the germline V gene, CDR1 is SGHVS and CDR2 is FQNEAQ. CDR3: CASSFSQGWDGELFF. The CDR3 DNA sequence: TGTGCCAGCAGCTTTAGTCAGGGGTGGGACGGGGAGCTGTTTTTT. Together with reference TRBV7-8 and TRBJ2-2, the CDR3 gives the full variable domain: GAGVSQSPRYKVAKRGQDVALRCDPISGHVSLFWYQQALGQGPEFLTYFQNEAQLDKSGLPSDRFFAERPEGSVSTLKIQRTQQEDSAVYLCASSFSQGWDGELFFGEGSRLTVL.

The V gene is TRBV6-6, the J gene TRBJ1-2, with 9 bases that match TRBD1. The V segment lost 6 bases and the J segment 8 bases; nucleotides outside the gene matches: 7. Germline loops: CDR1 MNHNY, CDR2 SVGAGI (reference sequence). The CDR3 is 13 amino acids. The CDR3 DNA reads TGTGCCAGCAGCCCCACAGGGGGCGGCGGCTACACCTTC. Translating it yields CASSPTGGGGYTF.

Only a few counts were recorded for this clone. Sequence at one end of the junction differs from germline and may be a read error. The rearrangement uses TRBV19 and TRBJ2-3; 7 nucleotides line up with TRBD1. Germline CDR1 and CDR2: LNHDA and SQIVND (reference sequence). This CDR3 region has 16 residues. CDR3 nucleotide sequence: TGTGCCAGTAGTGTAGACAGGGACAGCCGCACAGATACGCAGTATTTT. Amino acid sequence: CASSVDRDSRTDTQYF.

The J gene is TRBJ1-2, the V gene TRBV25-1; TRBD1 matches at 9 bases. The CDR3 contains 15 residues. CDR1 and CDR2 from the germline V gene are MGHDK and SYGVNS. J was trimmed by 4 bases and V by 4 bases; bases with no gene match: 7. In nucleotides, the CDR3 is TGTGCCAGCAGTGCCTCCGGGACAGGGATCTATGGCTACACCTTC. Translation: CASSASGTGIYGYTF.

This chain uses TRBV9 with TRBJ2-1, with TRBD1 as a possible D gene (6 bases). Trimming removed 3 bases from V and 8 bases from J, with 18 bases in between. This CDR3 region has 15 residues. The germline V gene encodes CDR1 SGDLS and CDR2 YYNGEE. This CDR3 reads CASSEGVAPPDEQFF. In nucleotides, the CDR3 is TGTGCCAGCAGCGAGGGGGTCGCCCCCCCCGATGAGCAGTTCTTC.

The chain combines TRBV7-9 with TRBJ2-3; 14 bases agree with TRBD2. The CDR3 has 16 residues. The germline gives CDR1 SEHNR, CDR2 FQNEAQ (reference sequence). With V trimmed by 5 bases and J by 3 bases, 4 bases remained unmatched. As DNA, the CDR3 is TGTGCCAGCAGCCCCGGGACTAGCGGGAGAACAGATACGCAGTATTTT. Translated, it gives CASSPGTSGRTDTQYF. Full variable domain (remainder filled in from reference TRBV7-9 and TRBJ2-3): DTGVSQNPRHKITKRGQNVTFRCDPISEHNRLYWYRQTLGQGPEFLTYFQNEAQLEKSRLLSDRFSAERPKGSFSTLEIQRTEQGDSAMYLCASSPGTSGRTDTQYFGPGTRLTVL.

The J gene is TRBJ2-7, the V gene TRBV4-3, with 9 bases that match TRBD1. Germline V gives CDR1 LGHNA, CDR2 YSLEER. V shed 1 base, J shed 5 bases, and the junction held 3 bases outside the gene matches. The CDR3 contains 14 residues. CDR3 loop: CASSQGTGEHEQYF. The CDR3 DNA sequence: TGCGCCAGCAGCCAAGGGACAGGGGAGCACGAGCAGTACTTC.

J is TRBJ2-7 and V is TRBV2; D is possibly TRBD2 (6 bases). V lost 7 bases, J lost 5 bases, and 18 bases lay in between. Germline CDR1 and CDR2: SNHLY and FYNNEI. The CDR3 length is 14 residues. The CDR3 loop reads CASKAGTGRNEQYF. In DNA form, the CDR3 reads TGTGCCAGCAAGGCCGGGACCGGGAGAAACGAGCAGTACTTC. The whole variable domain, remainder taken from reference TRBV2 and TRBJ2-7, is EPEVTQTPSHQVTQMGQEVILRCVPISNHLYFYWYRQILGQKVEFLVSFYNNEISEKSEIFDDQFSVERPDGSNFTLKIRSTKLEDSAMYFCASKAGTGRNEQYFGPGTRLTVT.

The chain combines TRBV4-2 with TRBJ2-1; weak D call: TRBD1 (6 bases). CDR1 and CDR2 (germline): LGHNA, YNFKEQ. V was shortened by 0 bases and J by 5 bases, with 14 bases between the two germline ends. The CDR3 is made up of 16 amino acids. The CDR3: CASSQEATGLNNEQFF. In DNA form, the CDR3 reads TGTGCCAGCAGCCAAGAGGCTACAGGGTTAAACAATGAGCAGTTCTTC.

The gene calls are TRBV21-1 and TRBJ2-1; TRBD2 is the table's D call and was not checked against the DNA. TRBV21-1 is annotated as a pseudogene. The CDR3 totals 13 residues. The CDR3 DNA reads as TGTGCCACCGACGCCCAGCGGGAGGGTGAGCAGTTCTTC. Its protein product is CATDAQREGEQFF.

In its sample, this clone was seen once. The chain employs TRBV19 and TRBJ2-7, with 8 bases aligning to TRBD1. The CDR3 is made up of 15 amino acids. V gave up 6 bases and J gave up 2 bases; unmatched junction bases: 9. Germline assignment: CDR1 LNHDA and CDR2 SQIVND (reference sequence). The CDR3 reads CASSISGQGPYEQYF. In nucleotides, the CDR3 is TGTGCCAGTAGCATATCAGGACAGGGCCCCTACGAGCAGTACTTC.